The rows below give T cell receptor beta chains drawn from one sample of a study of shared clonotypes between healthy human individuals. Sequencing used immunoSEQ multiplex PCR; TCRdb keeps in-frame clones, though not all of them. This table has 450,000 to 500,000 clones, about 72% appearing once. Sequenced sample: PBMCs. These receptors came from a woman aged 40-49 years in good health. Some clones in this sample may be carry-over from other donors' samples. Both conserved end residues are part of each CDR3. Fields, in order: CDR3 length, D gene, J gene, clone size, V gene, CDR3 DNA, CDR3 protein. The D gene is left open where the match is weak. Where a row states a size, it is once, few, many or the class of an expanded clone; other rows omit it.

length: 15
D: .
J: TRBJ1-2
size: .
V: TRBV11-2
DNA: TGTGCCAGCAGCAAACAGGGCAGTAAGGTCTATGGCTACACCTTC
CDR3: CASSKQGSKVYGYTF

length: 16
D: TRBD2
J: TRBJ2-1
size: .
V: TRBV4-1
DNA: TGCGCCAGCAGCCAGCCCGGGACTAGCTCCTACAATGAGCAGTTCTTC
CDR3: CASSQPGTSSYNEQFF

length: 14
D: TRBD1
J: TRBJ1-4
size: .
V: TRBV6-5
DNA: TGTGCCAGCAGTTCACAGGGGGCGGTGGAAAAACTGTTTTTT
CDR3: CASSSQGAVEKLFF

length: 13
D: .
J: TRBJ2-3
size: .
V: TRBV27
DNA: TGTGCCAGCAGTCACTCGGGCACAGATACGCAGTATTTT
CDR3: CASSHSGTDTQYF

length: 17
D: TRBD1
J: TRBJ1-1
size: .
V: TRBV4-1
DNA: TGCGCCAGCAGCCAAGTCCAATCTTCCGGGCAGGGGGCCGGAGCTTTCTTT
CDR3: CASSQVQSSGQGAGAFF

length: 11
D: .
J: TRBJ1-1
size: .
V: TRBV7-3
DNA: TGTGCCAGCAGCTCAGGGGAGGAAGCTTTCTTT
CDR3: CASSSGEEAFF

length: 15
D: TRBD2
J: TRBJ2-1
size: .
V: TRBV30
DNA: TGTGCCTGGAGTACGGGGCTAGCGGGGTCCAATGAGCAGTTCTTC
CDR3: CAWSTGLAGSNEQFF

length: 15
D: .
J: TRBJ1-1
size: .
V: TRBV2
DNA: TGTGCCAGCAGTGTGTTCGAGGTGGGAAACACTGAAGCTTTCTTT
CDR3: CASSVFEVGNTEAFF

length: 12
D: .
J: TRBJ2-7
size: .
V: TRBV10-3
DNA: TGTGCCATCAGTGAGTCCACCTACGAGCAGTACTTC
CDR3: CAISESTYEQYF

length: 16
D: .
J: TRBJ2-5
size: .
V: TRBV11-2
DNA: TGTGCCAGCAGCTTAGACAGGCTAAGCGGGCTGCAGACCCAGTACTTC
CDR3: CASSLDRLSGLQTQYF

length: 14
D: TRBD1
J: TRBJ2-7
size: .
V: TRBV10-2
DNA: TGCGCCAGCGGCCCCGGGACAGGGGCATACGAGCAGTACTTC
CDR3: CASGPGTGAYEQYF

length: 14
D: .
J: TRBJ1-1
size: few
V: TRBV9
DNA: TGTGCCAGCAGCGTAGAGGAACAGTCCACTGAAGCTTTCTTT
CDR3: CASSVEEQSTEAFF

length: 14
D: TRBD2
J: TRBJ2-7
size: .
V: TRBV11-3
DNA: TGTGCCAGCAGCTATACGGGACTAACGGGGGAGCAGTACTTC
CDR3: CASSYTGLTGEQYF

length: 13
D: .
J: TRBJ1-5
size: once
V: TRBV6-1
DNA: TGTGCCAGCAGTGAATCCAGGCTCCAGCCCCAGCATTTT
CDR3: CASSESRLQPQHF

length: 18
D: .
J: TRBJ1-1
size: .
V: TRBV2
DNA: TGTGCCAGCAGCCCCAACGGCCCCGGGGGCGCGGGGAACACTGAAGCTTTCTTT
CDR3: CASSPNGPGGAGNTEAFF

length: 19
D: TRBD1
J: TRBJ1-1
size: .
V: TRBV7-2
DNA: TGTGCCAGCAGCTTAAGCCGACCGGGACAGGGGGCCCCAGGCACTGAAGCTTTCTTT
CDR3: CASSLSRPGQGAPGTEAFF

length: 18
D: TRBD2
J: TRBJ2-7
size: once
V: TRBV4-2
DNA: TGTGCCAGCAGCCAAGATCCAACTCATAGCGGGAGGGCCTACGAGCAGTACTTC
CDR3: CASSQDPTHSGRAYEQYF

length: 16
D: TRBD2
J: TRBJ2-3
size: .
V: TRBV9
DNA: TGTGCCAGCAGCGTAGTAGCGGGAGGCGGTCCAGATACGCAGTATTTT
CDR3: CASSVVAGGGPDTQYF

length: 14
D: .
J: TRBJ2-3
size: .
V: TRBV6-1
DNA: TGTGCCAGCAGTGATAGAGGACCCACAGATACGCAGTATTTT
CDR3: CASSDRGPTDTQYF

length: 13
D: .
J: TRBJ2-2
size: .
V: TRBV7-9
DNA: TGTGCCAGCAGCACGGGACTCACCGGGGAGCTGTTTTTT
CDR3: CASSTGLTGELFF

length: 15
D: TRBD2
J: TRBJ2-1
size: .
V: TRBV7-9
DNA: TGTGCCAGCAGCCTACTAGCGGGAGGCTACAATGAGCAGTTCTTC
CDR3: CASSLLAGGYNEQFF

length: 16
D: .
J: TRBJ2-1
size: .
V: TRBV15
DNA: TGTGCCACCAGCAGACATGGTAGGCCAGCCTACAATGAGCAGTTCTTC
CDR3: CATSRHGRPAYNEQFF

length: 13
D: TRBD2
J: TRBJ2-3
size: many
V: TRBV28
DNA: TGTGCCAGCAGTTTAGGCGGGAGAGATACGCAGTATTTT
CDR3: CASSLGGRDTQYF

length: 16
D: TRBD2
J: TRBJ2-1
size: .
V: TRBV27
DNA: TGTGCCAGCAGTCTGACAACTAGCGGGATCGTTTTTGAGCAGTTCTTC
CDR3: CASSLTTSGIVFEQFF

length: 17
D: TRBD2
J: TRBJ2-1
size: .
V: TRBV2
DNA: TGTGCCAGCAGTGGGAGTAGCGGGAGTGTTCCCGCCAATGAGCAGTTCTTC
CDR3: CASSGSSGSVPANEQFF

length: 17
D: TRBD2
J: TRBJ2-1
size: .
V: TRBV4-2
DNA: TGTGCCAGCAGCCACGACGGAGGACTAGCGGCTTACAATGAGCAGTTCTTC
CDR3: CASSHDGGLAAYNEQFF

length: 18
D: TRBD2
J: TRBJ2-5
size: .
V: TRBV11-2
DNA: TGTGCCAGCAGCTTACGTCGTGGGGAGGGAGGGTTTCAAGAGACCCAGTACTTC
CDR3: CASSLRRGEGGFQETQYF

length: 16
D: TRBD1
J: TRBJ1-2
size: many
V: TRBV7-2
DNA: TGTGCCAGCAGCTCCCGGACAGGGGAAGTTAACTATGGCTACACCTTC
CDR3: CASSSRTGEVNYGYTF

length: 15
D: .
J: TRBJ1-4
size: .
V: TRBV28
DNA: TGTGCCAGCAGGACCGGGGCAGGGGTTAATGAAAAACTGTTTTTT
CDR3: CASRTGAGVNEKLFF

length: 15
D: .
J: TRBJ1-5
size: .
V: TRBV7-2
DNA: TGTGCCAGCAGCCAATCTACAGGGTTGGGTCAGCCCCAGCATTTT
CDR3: CASSQSTGLGQPQHF

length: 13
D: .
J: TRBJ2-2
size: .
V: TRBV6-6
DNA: TGTGCCAGCAGTTACCCCCTTGGCGGGGAGCTGTTTTTT
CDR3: CASSYPLGGELFF